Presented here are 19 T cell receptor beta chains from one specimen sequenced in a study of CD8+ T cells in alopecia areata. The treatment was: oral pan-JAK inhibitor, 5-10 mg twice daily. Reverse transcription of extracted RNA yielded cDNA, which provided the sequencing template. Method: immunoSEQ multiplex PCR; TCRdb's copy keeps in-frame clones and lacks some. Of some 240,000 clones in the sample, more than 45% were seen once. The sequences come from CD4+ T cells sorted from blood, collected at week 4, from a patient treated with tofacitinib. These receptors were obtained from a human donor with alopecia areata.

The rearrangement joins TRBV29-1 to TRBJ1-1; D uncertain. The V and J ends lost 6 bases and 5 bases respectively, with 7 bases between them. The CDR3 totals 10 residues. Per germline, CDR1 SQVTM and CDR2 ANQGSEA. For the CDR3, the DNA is TGCAGCGTCGTCGTAACTGAAGCTTTCTTT. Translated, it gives CSVVVTEAFF. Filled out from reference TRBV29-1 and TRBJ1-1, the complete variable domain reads SAVISQKPSRDICQRGTSLTIQCQVDSQVTMMFWYRQQPGQSLTLIATANQGSEATYESGFVIDKFPISRPNLTFSTLTVSNMSPEDSSIYLCSVVVTEAFFGQGTRLTVV.

The CDR3 coding sequence is TGTGCCAGCAGCCCCCAGGGGCTGACCGCGGATGGCTACACCTTC. As protein: CASSPQGLTADGYTF. This chain uses TRBV7-8 with TRBJ1-2, with D possibly TRBD1 on 6 matching bases. V was pared by 5 bases and J by 6 bases, with 19 bases between. Germline assignment: CDR1 SGHVS and CDR2 FQNEAQ. The length of the CDR3 is 15 residues.

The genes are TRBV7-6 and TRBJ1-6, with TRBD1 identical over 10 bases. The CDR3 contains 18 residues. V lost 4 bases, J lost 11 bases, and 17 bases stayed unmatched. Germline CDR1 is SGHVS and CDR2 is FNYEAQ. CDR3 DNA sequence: TGTGCCAGCAGCTCCACGATTTTCGGGGGACAGGGGCCAACACCCCTCCACTTT. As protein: CASSSTIFGGQGPTPLHF.

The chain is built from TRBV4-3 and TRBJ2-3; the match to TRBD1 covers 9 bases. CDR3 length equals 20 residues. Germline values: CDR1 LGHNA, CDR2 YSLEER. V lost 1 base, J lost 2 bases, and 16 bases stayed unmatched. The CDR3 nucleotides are TGCGCCAGCAGCCAAGTTTCTATTGGCGCCGGGACAGGGTTCACAGATACGCAGTATTTT. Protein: CASSQVSIGAGTGFTDTQYF.

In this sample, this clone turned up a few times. The DNA of the CDR3 is TGTGCCATCAGTGAAATGGGGTCGTCCTACGAGCAGTACTTC. Its translation: CAISEMGSSYEQYF. This rearrangement joins TRBV10-3 to TRBJ2-7, with D unresolved. Germline V gives CDR1 ENHRY, CDR2 SYGVKD. The germline V and J ends were trimmed by 3 bases and 1 base, with 10 bases remaining between them. CDR3 length: 14 residues.

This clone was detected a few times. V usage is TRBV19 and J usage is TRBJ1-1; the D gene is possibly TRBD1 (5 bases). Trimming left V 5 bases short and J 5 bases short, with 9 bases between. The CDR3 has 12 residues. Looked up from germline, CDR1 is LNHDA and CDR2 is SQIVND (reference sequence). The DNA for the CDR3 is TGTGCCAGTAGTTCCAGGGCAACTGAAGCTTTCTTT. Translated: CASSSRATEAFF.

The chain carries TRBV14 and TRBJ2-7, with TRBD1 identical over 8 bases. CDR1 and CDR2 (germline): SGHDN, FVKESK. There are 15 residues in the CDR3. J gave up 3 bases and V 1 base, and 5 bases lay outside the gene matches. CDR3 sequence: CASSQGLGTGYEQYF. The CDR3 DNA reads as TGTGCCAGCAGCCAAGGACTGGGGACAGGCTACGAGCAGTACTTC.

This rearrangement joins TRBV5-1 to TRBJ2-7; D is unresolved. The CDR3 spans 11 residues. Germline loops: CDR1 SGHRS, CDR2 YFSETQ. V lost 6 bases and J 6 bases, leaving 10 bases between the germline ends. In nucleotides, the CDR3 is TGCGCCAGCACCGACGACGGCGAGCAGTACTTC. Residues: CASTDDGEQYF.

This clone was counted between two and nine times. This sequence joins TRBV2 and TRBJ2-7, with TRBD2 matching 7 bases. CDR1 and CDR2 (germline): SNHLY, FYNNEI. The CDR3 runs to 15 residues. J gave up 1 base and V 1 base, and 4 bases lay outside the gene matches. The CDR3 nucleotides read TGTGCCAGCAGTGAAGGTAGCGGGCAGTCCTACGAGCAGTACTTC. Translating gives CASSEGSGQSYEQYF.

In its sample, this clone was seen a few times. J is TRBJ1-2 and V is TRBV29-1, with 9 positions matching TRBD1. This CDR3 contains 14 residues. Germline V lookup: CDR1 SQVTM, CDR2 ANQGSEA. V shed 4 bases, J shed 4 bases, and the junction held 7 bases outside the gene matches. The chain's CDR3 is CSVVRQGDLYGYTF. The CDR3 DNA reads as TGCAGCGTTGTCAGACAGGGGGATCTCTATGGCTACACCTTC.

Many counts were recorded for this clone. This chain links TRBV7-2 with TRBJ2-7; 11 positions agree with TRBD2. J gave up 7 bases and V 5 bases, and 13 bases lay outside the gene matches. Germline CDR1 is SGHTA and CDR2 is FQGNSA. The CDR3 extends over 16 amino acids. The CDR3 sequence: CASSPTPGLAVLEQYF. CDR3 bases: TGTGCCAGCAGCCCGACTCCGGGACTAGCGGTTCTGGAGCAGTACTTC.

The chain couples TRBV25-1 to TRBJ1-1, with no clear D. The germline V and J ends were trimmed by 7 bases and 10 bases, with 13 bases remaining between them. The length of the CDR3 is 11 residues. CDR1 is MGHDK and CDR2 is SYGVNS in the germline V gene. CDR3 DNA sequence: TGTGCCAGCAAAGATCGCTCGGGAGCTTTCTTT. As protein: CASKDRSGAFF.

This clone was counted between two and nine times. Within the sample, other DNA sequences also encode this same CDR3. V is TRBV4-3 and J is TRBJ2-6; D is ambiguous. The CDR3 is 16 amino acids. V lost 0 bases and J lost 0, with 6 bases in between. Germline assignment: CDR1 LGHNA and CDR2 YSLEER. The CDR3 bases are TGCGCCAGCAGCCAAGAGGGCCACTCTGGGGCCAACGTCCTGACTTTC. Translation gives CASSQEGHSGANVLTF.

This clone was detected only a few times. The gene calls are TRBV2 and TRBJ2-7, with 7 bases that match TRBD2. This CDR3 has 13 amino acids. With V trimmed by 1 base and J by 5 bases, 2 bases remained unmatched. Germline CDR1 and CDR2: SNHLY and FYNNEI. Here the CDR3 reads CASSEEAGHEQYF. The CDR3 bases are TGTGCCAGCAGTGAAGAAGCGGGACACGAGCAGTACTTC.

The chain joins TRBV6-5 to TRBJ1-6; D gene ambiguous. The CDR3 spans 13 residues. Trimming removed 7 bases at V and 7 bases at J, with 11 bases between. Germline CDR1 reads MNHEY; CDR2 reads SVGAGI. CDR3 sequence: CASKGGSNSPLHF. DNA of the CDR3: TGTGCCAGCAAAGGAGGCAGCAATTCACCCCTCCACTTT.

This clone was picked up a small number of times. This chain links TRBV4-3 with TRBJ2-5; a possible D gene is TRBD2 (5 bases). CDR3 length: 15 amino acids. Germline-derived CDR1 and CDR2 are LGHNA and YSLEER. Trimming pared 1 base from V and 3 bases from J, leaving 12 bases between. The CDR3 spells CASSQGAGLKETQYF. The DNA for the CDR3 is TGCGCCAGCAGCCAAGGGGCAGGACTTAAAGAGACCCAGTACTTC.

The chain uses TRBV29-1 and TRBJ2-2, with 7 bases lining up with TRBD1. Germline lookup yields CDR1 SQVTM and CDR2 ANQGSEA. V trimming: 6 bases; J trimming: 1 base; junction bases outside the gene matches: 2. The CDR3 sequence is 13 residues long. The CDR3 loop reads CSVRQGNTGELFF. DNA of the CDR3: TGCAGCGTCCGACAGGGGAACACCGGGGAGCTGTTTTTT.

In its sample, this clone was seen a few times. CDR3 DNA: TGTGCCAGTAGTGTCCAGGGGTTCGGCGAGACCCAGTACTTC. It specifies CASSVQGFGETQYF. This chain links TRBV19 with TRBJ2-5; the D gene is possibly TRBD1 (6 bases). The CDR3 totals 14 residues. Per germline, CDR1 LNHDA and CDR2 SQIVND (reference sequence). The germline V and J ends were trimmed by 5 bases and 5 bases, with 15 bases remaining between them.

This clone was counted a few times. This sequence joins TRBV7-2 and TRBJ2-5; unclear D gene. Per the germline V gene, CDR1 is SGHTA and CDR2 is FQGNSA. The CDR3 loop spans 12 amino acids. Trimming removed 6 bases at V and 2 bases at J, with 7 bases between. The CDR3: CASRRSQETQYF. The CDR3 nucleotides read TGTGCCAGCAGGAGAAGTCAAGAGACCCAGTACTTC.